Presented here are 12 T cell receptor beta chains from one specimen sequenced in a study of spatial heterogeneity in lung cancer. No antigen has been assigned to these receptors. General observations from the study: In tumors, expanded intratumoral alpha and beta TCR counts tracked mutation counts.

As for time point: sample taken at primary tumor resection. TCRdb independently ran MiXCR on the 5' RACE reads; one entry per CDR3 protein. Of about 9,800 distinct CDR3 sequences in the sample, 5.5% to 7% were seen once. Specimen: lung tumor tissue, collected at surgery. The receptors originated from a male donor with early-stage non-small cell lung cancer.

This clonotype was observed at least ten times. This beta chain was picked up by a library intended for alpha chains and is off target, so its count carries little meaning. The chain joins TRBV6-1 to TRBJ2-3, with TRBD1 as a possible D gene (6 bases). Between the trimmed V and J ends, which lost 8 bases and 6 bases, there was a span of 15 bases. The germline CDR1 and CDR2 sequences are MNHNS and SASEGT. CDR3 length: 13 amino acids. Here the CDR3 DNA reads TGTGCCAGCTTATCAGGGGTTTGGGATACGCAGTATTTT. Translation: CASLSGVWDTQYF.

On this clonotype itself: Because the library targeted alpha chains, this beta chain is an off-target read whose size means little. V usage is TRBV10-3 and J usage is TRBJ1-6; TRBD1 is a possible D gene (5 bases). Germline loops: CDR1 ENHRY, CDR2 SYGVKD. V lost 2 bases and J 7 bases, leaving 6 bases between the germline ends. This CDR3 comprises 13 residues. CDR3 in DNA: TGTGCCATCAGTGAGGGGGGAAATTCACCCCTCCACTTT. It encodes CAISEGGNSPLHF.

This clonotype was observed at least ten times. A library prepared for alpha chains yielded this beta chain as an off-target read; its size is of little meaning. CDR3 nucleotides: TGTGCCTGGAGCGCACAAGCGGGCGGGGAGCTGTTTTTT. Encoded protein: CAWSAQAGGELFF. The chain is built from TRBV30 and TRBJ2-2; TRBD2 is a possible D gene (6 bases). CDR3 length: 13 amino acids. Germline V gives CDR1 GTSNPN, CDR2 SVGIG (reference sequence). Deletions cut 3 bases from V and 7 bases from J, with 12 bases between.

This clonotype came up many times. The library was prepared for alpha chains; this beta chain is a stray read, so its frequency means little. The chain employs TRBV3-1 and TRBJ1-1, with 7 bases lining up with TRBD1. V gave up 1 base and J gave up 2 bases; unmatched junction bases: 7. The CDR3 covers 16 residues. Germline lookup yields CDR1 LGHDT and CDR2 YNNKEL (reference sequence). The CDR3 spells CASSQVGTGDNTEAFF. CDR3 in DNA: TGTGCCAGCAGCCAAGTGGGAACAGGGGATAACACTGAAGCTTTCTTT.

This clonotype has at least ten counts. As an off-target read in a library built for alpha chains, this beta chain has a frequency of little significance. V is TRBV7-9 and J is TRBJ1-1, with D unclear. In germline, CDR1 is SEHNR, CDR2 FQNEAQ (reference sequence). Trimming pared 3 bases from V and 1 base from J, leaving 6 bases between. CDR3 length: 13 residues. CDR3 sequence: CASSLRGNTEAFF. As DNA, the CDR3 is TGTGCCAGCAGCTTGAGAGGGAACACTGAAGCTTTCTTT.

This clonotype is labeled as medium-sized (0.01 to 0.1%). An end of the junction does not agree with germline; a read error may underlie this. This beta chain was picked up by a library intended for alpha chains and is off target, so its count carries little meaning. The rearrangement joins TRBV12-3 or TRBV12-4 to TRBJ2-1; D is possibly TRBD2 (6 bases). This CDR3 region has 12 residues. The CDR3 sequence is CASSIAVNEQFF. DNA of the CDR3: TGTGCCAGCAGTATAGCGGTTAATGAGCAGTTCTTC.

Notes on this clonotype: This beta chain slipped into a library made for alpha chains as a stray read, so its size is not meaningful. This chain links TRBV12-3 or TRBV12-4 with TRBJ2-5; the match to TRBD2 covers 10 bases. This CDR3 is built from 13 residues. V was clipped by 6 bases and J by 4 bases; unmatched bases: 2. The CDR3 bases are TGTGCCAGCAGGCGGACTAGCGGAGAGACCCAGTACTTC. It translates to CASRRTSGETQYF.

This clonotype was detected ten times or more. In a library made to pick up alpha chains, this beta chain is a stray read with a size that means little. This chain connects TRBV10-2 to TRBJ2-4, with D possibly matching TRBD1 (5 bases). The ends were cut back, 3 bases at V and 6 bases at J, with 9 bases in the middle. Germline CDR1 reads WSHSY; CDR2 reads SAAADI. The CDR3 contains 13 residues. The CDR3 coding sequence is TGCGCCAGCAGTGAAAAAAGGGGAAACATTCAGTACTTC. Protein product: CASSEKRGNIQYF.

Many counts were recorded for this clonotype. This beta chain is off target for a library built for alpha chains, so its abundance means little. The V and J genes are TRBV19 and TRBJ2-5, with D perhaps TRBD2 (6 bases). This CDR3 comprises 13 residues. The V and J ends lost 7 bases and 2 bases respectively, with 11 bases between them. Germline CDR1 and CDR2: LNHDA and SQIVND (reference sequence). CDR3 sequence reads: CASKISGQETQYF. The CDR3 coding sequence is TGTGCCAGTAAGATTAGCGGACAAGAGACCCAGTACTTC.

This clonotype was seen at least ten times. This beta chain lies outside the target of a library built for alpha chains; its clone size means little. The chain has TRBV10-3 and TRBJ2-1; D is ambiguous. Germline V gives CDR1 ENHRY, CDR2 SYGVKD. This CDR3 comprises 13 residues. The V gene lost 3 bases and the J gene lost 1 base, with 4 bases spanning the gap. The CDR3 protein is CAISEGSYNEQFF. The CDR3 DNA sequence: TGTGCCATCAGTGAAGGGTCCTACAATGAGCAGTTCTTC.

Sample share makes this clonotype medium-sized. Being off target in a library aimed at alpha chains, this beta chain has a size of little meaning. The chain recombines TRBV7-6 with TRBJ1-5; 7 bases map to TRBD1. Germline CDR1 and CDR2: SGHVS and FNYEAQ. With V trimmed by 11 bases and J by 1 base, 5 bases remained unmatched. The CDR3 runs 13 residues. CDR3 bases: TGTGCCTCCCAGGGGGGAAGCAATCAGCCCCAGCATTTT. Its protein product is CASQGGSNQPQHF.

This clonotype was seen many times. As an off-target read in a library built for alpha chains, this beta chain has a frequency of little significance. The CDR3 sequence is CASSLMGPEGYTF. The CDR3 bases are TGTGCCAGCAGCCTCATGGGACCAGAAGGCTACACCTTC. The V call is TRBV3-1, the J call TRBJ1-2; weak D call: TRBD1 (5 bases). Trimming removed 4 bases at V and 8 bases at J, with 14 bases between. This CDR3 comprises 13 residues. CDR1 and CDR2 (germline): LGHDT, YNNKEL (reference sequence).